The next 21 T cell receptor beta chains were all read from a single sample in a study of follicular helper T cells after annual influenza vaccination (dated by TCRdb to about 2017). The intended sense of this specimen's time point label: 2015-2016 season, pre-vaccination. The library was generated by the immunoSEQ multiplex PCR assay. The source is immuneACCESS, and TCRdb retained only in-frame sequences with V and J called. Part of the clones is not carried over; for the studies checked, unresolved V genes explain less than half of this, and the remainder is unexplained. The sample includes roughly 10,000 clones, with over 75% observed a single time. The ten largest clones add up to less than 4.5% of the sample. Sample: CXCR5+ CD38- circulating T follicular helper cells from blood, taken on the day of influenza vaccination. The meaning of the sample's cell subset or site label: circulating Tfh, non-naive CD4+CXCR5+PD-1+ (ICOS+CD38+ or ICOS-CD38-). The receptors come from an adult who received the influenza vaccine.

This clone was observed a handful of times. The chain uses TRBV7-9 and TRBJ1-2, with TRBD1 as a possible D gene (5 bases). With 4 bases removed from V and 7 bases from J, the gap between germline ends came to 10 bases. The CDR3 consists of 12 residues. Germline V gene lookup returns CDR1 SEHNR and CDR2 FQNEAQ (reference sequence). Here the CDR3 reads CASSSQGAGYTF. Here the CDR3 DNA reads TGTGCCAGCAGCTCCCAGGGAGCTGGCTACACCTTC.

This chain joins TRBV18 and TRBJ1-4; D gene ambiguous. Looked up from germline, CDR1 is KGHSH and CDR2 is LQKENI. The CDR3 spans 12 residues. V dropped 3 bases and J dropped 5 bases, with 4 bases sitting between them. This CDR3 reads CASSPENEKLFF. CDR3 DNA: TGTGCCAGCTCACCGGAGAATGAAAAACTGTTTTTT.

This chain links TRBV10-2 with TRBJ1-5, with TRBD1 matching 9 bases. The length of the CDR3 is 14 residues. CDR1 and CDR2 from the germline V gene are WSHSY and SAAADI. J was trimmed by 7 bases and V by 6 bases; bases with no gene match: 7. This CDR3 is CASRNRQGGQPQHF. The DNA of the CDR3 is TGCGCCAGCAGAAATAGACAGGGGGGGCAGCCCCAGCATTTT.

V and J are TRBV5-1 and TRBJ1-1; weak D call: TRBD1 (5 bases). With 5 bases removed from V and 1 base from J, the gap between germline ends came to 9 bases. Germline lookup yields CDR1 SGHRS and CDR2 YFSETQ. The CDR3 has 13 residues. The DNA of the CDR3 is TGCGCCAGCAGTACGGGGCCGAACACTGAAGCTTTCTTT. As protein: CASSTGPNTEAFF.

A few counts support this clone. The rearrangement joins TRBV28 to TRBJ2-3, with a tentative D call TRBD2 (6 bases). Germline V CDR1 and CDR2: MDHEN, SYDVKM. V was trimmed by 5 bases and J by 6 bases, leaving 21 bases between them. This CDR3 comprises 16 residues. CDR3 sequence: CASSPPSGGGEDTQYF. Written as DNA, the CDR3 is TGTGCCAGCAGTCCGCCTTCCGGGGGAGGTGAGGATACGCAGTATTTT.

The genes are TRBV6-4 and TRBJ1-1; D is undetermined. CDR3 size: 14 residues. The germline gives CDR1 MRHNA, CDR2 SNTAGT. V gave up 5 bases and J gave up 1 base, with 11 bases separating them. The CDR3 coding sequence is TGTGCCAGCAGTATAACCGAAGGGAACACTGAAGCTTTCTTT. As protein: CASSITEGNTEAFF.

The gene calls are TRBV28 and TRBJ1-5, with 9 nucleotides matching TRBD1. CDR1 MDHEN and CDR2 SYDVKM come from the germline V gene. V was pared by 8 bases and J by 5 bases, with 4 bases of the junction left unmatched. CDR3 length equals 13 residues. The CDR3 loop is CASVGQGYQPQHF. The CDR3 coding sequence is TGTGCCAGCGTCGGACAGGGGTATCAGCCCCAGCATTTT. The full variable domain, rest sourced from reference TRBV28 and TRBJ1-5, is DVKVTQSSRYLVKRTGEKVFLECVQDMDHENMFWYRQDPGLGLRLIYFSYDVKMKEKGDIPEGYSVSREKKERFSLILESASTNQTSMYLCASVGQGYQPQHFGDGTRLSIL.

V gene TRBV30 combines with J gene TRBJ1-2, with unresolved D. This CDR3 is 13 amino acids long. Trimming cost V 5 bases and J 4 bases, with 14 bases left between them. CDR1 is GTSNPN and CDR2 is SVGIG in the germline V gene (reference sequence). CDR3 loop: CAWVPQSGYGYTF. CDR3 nucleotide sequence: TGTGCCTGGGTTCCGCAATCGGGCTATGGCTACACCTTC.

The V and J genes are TRBV7-2 and TRBJ2-7, with D maybe TRBD1 (5 bases). CDR3 length: 14 residues. Trimming removed 5 bases at V and 0 bases at J, with 11 bases between. Germline-derived CDR1 and CDR2 are SGHTA and FQGNSA. The CDR3 nucleotides read TGTGCCAGCAGCGCTGACAGCCTCTCCTACGAGCAGTACTTC. Translation: CASSADSLSYEQYF. Supplemented by reference TRBV7-2 and TRBJ2-7, the full variable domain reads GAGVSQSPSNKVTEKGKDVELRCDPISGHTALYWYRQSLGQGLEFLIYFQGNSAPDKSGLPSDRFSAERTGGSVSTLTIQRTQQEDSAVYLCASSADSLSYEQYFGPGTRLTVT.

The V call is TRBV28, the J call TRBJ1-5; D possibly corresponds to TRBD1 (6 bases). Trimming stripped 1 base from V and 6 bases from J, with 10 bases between. Germline V gene lookup returns CDR1 MDHEN and CDR2 SYDVKM. CDR3 length: 14 amino acids. The CDR3 is CASSLYRVGQPQHF. The CDR3 DNA reads as TGTGCCAGCAGTTTATACAGGGTAGGTCAGCCCCAGCATTTT.

J is TRBJ1-4 and V is TRBV2, with D possibly being TRBD1 (5 bases). The CDR3 loop spans 13 amino acids. The V gene's germline CDR1 is SNHLY and CDR2 FYNNEI. The V gene lost 7 bases and the J gene lost 7 bases, with 13 bases spanning the gap. CDR3 DNA: TGTGCCAGCACAGGGACGGAGAGTGAAAAACTGTTTTTT. Protein product: CASTGTESEKLFF.

The chain recombines TRBV18 with TRBJ2-6; D call uncertain. This CDR3 comprises 15 residues. V was cut by 3 bases and J by 2 bases, with 8 bases left in between. The germline V gene encodes CDR1 KGHSH and CDR2 LQKENI. The CDR3 region is CASSPELTGANVLTF. In nucleotides, the CDR3 is TGTGCCAGCTCACCGGAATTGACTGGGGCCAACGTCCTGACTTTC.

This clone occurred a few times. This sequence joins TRBV5-5 and TRBJ2-5; D might be TRBD1 or TRBD2, each matching 5 bases. CDR1 is SGHKS, CDR2 YYEKEE, per germline (reference sequence). The V gene lost 3 bases and the J gene lost 5 bases, with 17 bases spanning the gap. This CDR3 has 15 amino acids. The CDR3, as DNA: TGTGCCAGCAGCTGGGGACCGCCGGTAGAGGAGACCCAGTACTTC. Translation gives CASSWGPPVEETQYF.

The chain links TRBV28 to TRBJ2-7; possibly TRBD2 for D (6 bases). This CDR3 comprises 15 residues. V dropped 5 bases and J dropped 2 bases, with 16 bases sitting between them. CDR1 is MDHEN and CDR2 is SYDVKM in the germline V gene. CDR3 DNA sequence: TGTGCCAGCAGTCGCCTCGGAGGGAATGCCTACGAGCAGTACTTC. It is translated as CASSRLGGNAYEQYF.

The chain links TRBV5-1 to TRBJ1-2; 8 bases are a match to TRBD1. CDR3 size: 14 residues. With V trimmed by 4 bases and J by 2 bases, 4 bases remained unmatched. Per the germline V gene, CDR1 is SGHRS and CDR2 is YFSETQ. CDR3 bases: TGCGCCAGCAGCCTCCGGACAGGGAACTATGGCTACACCTTC. Amino acid sequence: CASSLRTGNYGYTF.

In this sample, this clone turned up once. The chain uses TRBV5-5 and TRBJ2-2; D may be TRBD2 (5 bases). Germline V CDR1 and CDR2: SGHKS, YYEKEE (reference sequence). This CDR3 has 18 amino acids. V was trimmed by 4 bases and J by 5 bases, leaving 24 bases between them. CDR3: CASSVGGSPTEGTGELFF. DNA for the CDR3: TGTGCCAGCAGCGTGGGCGGGTCTCCGACGGAAGGTACCGGGGAGCTGTTTTTT.

This clone is a singleton in its sample. The chain carries TRBV4-1 and TRBJ2-4; 11 nucleotides match TRBD2. Germline loops: CDR1 MGHRA, CDR2 YSYEKL. With V trimmed by 0 bases and J by 4 bases, 8 bases remained unmatched. This CDR3 has 18 amino acids. CDR3 protein: CASSQDRSGGAVKNIQYF. CDR3 coding DNA: TGCGCCAGCAGCCAAGATCGTAGCGGGGGGGCCGTTAAAAACATTCAGTACTTC.

This clone was observed a handful of times. This chain joins TRBV5-1 and TRBJ2-2; tentatively, D is TRBD2 (6 bases). Per the germline V gene, CDR1 is SGHRS and CDR2 is YFSETQ. Between the trimmed V and J ends, which lost 5 bases and 2 bases, there was a span of 13 bases. The CDR3 has 15 residues. The CDR3 DNA reads as TGCGCCAGCAGGAGAGGAGGGGTTAACACCGGGGAGCTGTTTTTT. This sequence encodes CASRRGGVNTGELFF.

This sequence joins TRBV5-4 and TRBJ1-2; possible D gene TRBD1, 5 bases. This CDR3 contains 13 residues. The V gene lost 5 bases and the J gene lost 5 bases, with 13 bases spanning the gap. Germline V gives CDR1 SGHNT, CDR2 YYREEE (reference sequence). CDR3 sequence (DNA): TGTGCCAGCAGTACCGGGACGGAGTATGGCTACACCTTC. Its translation: CASSTGTEYGYTF.

This clone has just a few counts. The V gene is TRBV5-1, the J gene TRBJ2-2; D call uncertain. This CDR3 is 14 amino acids long. The V end lost 2 bases, the J end lost 1 base, and 6 bases lay between the germline ends. The germline V gene has CDR1 SGHRS and CDR2 YFSETQ. The CDR3 loop reads CASSFLENTGELFF. CDR3 coding DNA: TGCGCCAGCAGCTTTTTGGAGAACACCGGGGAGCTGTTTTTT.

The rearrangement joins TRBV19 to TRBJ1-5; D is unresolved. Germline-derived CDR1 and CDR2 are LNHDA and SQIVND (reference sequence). V was clipped by 7 bases and J by 1 base, with 14 bases between them. The CDR3 runs to 15 residues. CDR3 sequence: CASTWAPESNQPQHF. DNA for the CDR3: TGTGCCAGTACATGGGCCCCCGAAAGCAATCAGCCCCAGCATTTT.